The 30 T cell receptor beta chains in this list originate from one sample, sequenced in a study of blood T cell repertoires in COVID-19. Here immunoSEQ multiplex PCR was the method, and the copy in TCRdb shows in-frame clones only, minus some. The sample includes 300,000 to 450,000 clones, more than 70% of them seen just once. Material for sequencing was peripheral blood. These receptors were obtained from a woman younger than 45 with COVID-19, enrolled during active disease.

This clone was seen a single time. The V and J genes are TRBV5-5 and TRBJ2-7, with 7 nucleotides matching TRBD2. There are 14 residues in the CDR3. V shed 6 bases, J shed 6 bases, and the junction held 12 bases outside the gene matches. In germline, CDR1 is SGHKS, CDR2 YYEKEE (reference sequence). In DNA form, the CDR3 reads TGTGCCAGCACCCTGGGGGGGAGGGCCTTCGAGCAGTACTTC. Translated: CASTLGGRAFEQYF.

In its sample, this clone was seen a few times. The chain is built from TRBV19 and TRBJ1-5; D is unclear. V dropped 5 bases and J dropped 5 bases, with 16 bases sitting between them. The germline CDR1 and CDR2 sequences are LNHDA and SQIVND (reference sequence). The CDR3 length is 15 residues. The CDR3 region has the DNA TGTGCCAGTAGTCCCTTATTAAGCGGCCATCAGCCCCAGCATTTT. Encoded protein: CASSPLLSGHQPQHF. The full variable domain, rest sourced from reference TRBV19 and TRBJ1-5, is DGGITQSPKYLFRKEGQNVTLSCEQNLNHDAMYWYRQDPGQGLRLIYYSQIVNDFQKGDIAEGYSVSREKKESFPLTVTSAQKNPTAFYLCASSPLLSGHQPQHFGDGTRLSIL.

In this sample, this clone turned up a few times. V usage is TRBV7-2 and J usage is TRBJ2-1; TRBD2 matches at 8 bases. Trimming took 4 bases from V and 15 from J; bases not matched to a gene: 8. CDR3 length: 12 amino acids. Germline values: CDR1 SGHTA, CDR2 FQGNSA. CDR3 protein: CASSSQREKMFF. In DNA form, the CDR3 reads TGTGCCAGCAGCTCTCAGCGGGAGAAGATGTTCTTC.

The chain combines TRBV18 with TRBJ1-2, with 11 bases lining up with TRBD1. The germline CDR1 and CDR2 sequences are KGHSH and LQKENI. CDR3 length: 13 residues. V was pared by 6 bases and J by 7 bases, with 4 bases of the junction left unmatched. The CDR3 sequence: CASSPDRGLGYTF. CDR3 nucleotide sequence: TGTGCCAGCTCTCCGGACAGGGGGCTTGGCTACACCTTC.

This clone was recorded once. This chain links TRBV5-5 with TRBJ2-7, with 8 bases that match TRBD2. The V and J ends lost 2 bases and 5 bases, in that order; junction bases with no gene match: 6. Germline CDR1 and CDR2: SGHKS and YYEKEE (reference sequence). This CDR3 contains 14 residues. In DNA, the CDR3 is TGTGCCAGCAGCTTCGGACTAGCTCAAAACGAGCAGTACTTC. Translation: CASSFGLAQNEQYF.

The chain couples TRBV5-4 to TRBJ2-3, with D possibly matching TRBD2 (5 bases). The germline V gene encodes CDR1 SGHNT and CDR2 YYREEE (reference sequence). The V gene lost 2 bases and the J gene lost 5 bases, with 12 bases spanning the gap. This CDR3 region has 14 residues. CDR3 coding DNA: TGTGCCAGCAGCTTCGGGCGGGCCGTAGATACGCAGTATTTT. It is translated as CASSFGRAVDTQYF.

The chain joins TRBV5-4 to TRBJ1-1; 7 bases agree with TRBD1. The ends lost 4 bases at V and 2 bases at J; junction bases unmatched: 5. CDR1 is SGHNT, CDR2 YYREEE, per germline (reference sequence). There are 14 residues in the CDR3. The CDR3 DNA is TGTGCCAGCAGCCGACAGGGATCTAACACTGAAGCTTTCTTT. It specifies CASSRQGSNTEAFF.

The CDR3 DNA follows: TGTGCCTGGAGTGGCCCGACGTCCGGGCCGGGGAAACTGTTTTTT. This gives the protein CAWSGPTSGPGKLFF. This chain connects TRBV30 to TRBJ1-4; D not resolved. Germline loops: CDR1 GTSNPN, CDR2 SVGIG (reference sequence). Trimming took off 1 base at V and 11 bases at J, with 20 bases between the two ends. This CDR3 comprises 15 residues.

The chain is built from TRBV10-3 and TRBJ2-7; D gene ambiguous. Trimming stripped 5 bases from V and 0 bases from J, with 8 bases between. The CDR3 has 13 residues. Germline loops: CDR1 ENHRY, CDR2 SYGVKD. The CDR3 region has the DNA TGTGCCATCAGTTATGGCAGCTCCTACGAGCAGTACTTC. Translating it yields CAISYGSSYEQYF.

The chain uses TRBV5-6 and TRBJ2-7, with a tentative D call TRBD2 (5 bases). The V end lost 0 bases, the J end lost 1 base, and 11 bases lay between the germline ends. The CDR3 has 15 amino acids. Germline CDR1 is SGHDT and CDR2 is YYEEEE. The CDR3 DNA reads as TGTGCCAGCAGCTTGGGCGGGCTGCTGTCCTACGAGCAGTACTTC. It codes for CASSLGGLLSYEQYF.

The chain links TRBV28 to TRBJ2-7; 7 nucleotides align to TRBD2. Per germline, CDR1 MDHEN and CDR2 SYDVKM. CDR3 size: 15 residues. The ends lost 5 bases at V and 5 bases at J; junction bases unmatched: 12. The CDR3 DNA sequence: TGTGCCAGCAGTCCCGTGGGGAGGGCCTTCAACGAGCAGTACTTC. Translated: CASSPVGRAFNEQYF.

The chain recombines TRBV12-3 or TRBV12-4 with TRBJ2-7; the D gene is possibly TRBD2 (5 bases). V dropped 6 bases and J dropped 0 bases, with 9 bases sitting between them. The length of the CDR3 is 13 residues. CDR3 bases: TGTGCCAGCAGCTACCGGGACTCCTACGAGCAGTACTTC. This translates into CASSYRDSYEQYF.

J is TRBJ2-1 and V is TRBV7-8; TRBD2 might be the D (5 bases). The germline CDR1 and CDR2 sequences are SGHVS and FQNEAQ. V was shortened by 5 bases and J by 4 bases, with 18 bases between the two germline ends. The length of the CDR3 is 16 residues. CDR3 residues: CASSLRTRLGYNEQFF. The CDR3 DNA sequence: TGTGCCAGCAGCCTCCGGACTCGCCTGGGGTACAATGAGCAGTTCTTC.

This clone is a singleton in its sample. CDR3 sequence: CSSITGRVGEQFF. Here the CDR3 DNA reads TGCAGCTCTATAACCGGGAGGGTCGGTGAGCAGTTCTTC. The chain combines TRBV29-1 with TRBJ2-1; 8 nucleotides line up with TRBD2. The V gene end was trimmed by 8 bases and the J gene end by 9 bases; junction bases not matched to a gene: 12. This CDR3 has 13 residues. Per germline, CDR1 SQVTM and CDR2 ANQGSEA.

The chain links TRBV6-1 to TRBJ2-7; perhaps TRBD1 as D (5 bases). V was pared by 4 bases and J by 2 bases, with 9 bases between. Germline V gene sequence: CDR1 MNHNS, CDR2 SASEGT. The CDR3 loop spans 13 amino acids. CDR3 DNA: TGTGCCAGCAGTGGGACACAACCCTACGAGCAGTACTTC. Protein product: CASSGTQPYEQYF.

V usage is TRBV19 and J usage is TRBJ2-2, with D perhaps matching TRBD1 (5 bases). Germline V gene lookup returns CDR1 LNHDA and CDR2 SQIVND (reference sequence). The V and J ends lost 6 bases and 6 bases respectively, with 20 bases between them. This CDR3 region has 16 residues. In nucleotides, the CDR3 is TGTGCCAGTAGAGCAGGGAAACGGACCACCGCCGGGGAGCTGTTTTTT. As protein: CASRAGKRTTAGELFF. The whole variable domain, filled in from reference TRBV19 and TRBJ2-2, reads DGGITQSPKYLFRKEGQNVTLSCEQNLNHDAMYWYRQDPGQGLRLIYYSQIVNDFQKGDIAEGYSVSREKKESFPLTVTSAQKNPTAFYLCASRAGKRTTAGELFFGEGSRLTVL.

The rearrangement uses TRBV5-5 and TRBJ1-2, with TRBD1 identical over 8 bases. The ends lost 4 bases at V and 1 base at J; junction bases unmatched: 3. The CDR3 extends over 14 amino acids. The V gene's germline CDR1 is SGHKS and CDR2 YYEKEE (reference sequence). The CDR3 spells CASSRDRGNYGYTF. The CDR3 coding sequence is TGTGCCAGCAGCCGCGACAGGGGTAACTATGGCTACACCTTC.

CDR3 loop: CASSLAGTETQYF. DNA of the CDR3: TGTGCCAGCAGCCTAGCGGGAACAGAGACCCAGTACTTC. V and J are TRBV6-2 or TRBV6-3 and TRBJ2-5; 9 nucleotides align to TRBD2. Germline-derived CDR1 and CDR2 are MNHEY and SVGEGT. The CDR3 spans 13 residues. The J segment lost 4 bases and the V segment lost 6 bases, leaving 3 bases of the junction unmatched.

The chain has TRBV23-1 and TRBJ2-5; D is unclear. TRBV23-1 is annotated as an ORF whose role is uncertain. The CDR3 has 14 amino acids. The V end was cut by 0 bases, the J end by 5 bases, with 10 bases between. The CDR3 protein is CASSQSSRRETQYF. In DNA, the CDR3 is TGCGCCAGCAGTCAATCGTCTAGGCGGGAGACCCAGTACTTC.

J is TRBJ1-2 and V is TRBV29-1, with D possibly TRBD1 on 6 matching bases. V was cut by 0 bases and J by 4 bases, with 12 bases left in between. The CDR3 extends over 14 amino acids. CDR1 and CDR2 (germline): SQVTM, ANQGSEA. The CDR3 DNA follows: TGCAGCGTTGAAGATAGGGAAGGGGGCTATGGCTACACCTTC. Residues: CSVEDREGGYGYTF.

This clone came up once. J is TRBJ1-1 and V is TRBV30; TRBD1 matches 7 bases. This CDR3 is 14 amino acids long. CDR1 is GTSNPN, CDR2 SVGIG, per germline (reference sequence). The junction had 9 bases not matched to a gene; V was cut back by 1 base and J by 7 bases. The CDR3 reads CAWSALAQGNEAFF. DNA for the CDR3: TGTGCCTGGAGTGCCCTAGCACAGGGGAATGAAGCTTTCTTT.

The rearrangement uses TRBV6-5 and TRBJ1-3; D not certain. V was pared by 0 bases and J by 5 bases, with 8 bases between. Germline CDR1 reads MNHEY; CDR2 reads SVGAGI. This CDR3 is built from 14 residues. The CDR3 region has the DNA TGTGCCAGCAGTTACTCGAACCAGAGAAACACCATATATTTT. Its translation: CASSYSNQRNTIYF.

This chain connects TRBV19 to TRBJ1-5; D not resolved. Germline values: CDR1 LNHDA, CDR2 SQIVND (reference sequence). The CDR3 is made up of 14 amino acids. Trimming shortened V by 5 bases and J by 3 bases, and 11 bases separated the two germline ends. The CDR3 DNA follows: TGTGCCAGTAGTCCGCCGGGGAACAATCAGCCCCAGCATTTT. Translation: CASSPPGNNQPQHF.

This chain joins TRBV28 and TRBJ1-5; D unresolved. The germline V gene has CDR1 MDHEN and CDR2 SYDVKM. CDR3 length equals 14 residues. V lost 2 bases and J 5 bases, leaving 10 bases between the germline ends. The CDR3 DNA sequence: TGTGCCAGCAGTTTAGCCCTGGAGGATCAGCCCCAGCATTTT. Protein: CASSLALEDQPQHF.

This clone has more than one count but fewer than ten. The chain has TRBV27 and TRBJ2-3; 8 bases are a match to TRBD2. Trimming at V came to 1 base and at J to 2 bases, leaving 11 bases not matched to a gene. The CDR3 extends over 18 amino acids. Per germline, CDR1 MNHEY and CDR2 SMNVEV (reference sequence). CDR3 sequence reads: CASSLFARSGRVTDTQYF. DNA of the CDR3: TGTGCCAGCAGTTTATTTGCTCGCAGCGGGAGAGTCACAGATACGCAGTATTTT.

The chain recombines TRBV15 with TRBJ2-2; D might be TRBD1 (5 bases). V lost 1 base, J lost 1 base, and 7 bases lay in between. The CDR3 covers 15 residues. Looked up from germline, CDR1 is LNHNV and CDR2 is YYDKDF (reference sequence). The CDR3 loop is CATSRGQGNTGELFF. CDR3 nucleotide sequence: TGTGCCACCAGCAGAGGTCAGGGGAACACCGGGGAGCTGTTTTTT.

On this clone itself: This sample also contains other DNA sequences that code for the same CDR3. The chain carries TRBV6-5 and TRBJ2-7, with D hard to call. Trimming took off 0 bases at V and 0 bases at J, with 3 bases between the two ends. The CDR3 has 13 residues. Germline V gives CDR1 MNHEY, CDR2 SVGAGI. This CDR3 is CASSYSSSYEQYF. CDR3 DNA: TGTGCCAGCAGTTACTCCAGCTCCTACGAGCAGTACTTC.

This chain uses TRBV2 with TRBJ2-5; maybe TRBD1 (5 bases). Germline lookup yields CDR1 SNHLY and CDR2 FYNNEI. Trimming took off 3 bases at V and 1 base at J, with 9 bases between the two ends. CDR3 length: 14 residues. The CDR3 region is CASSETEIQETQYF. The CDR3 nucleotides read TGTGCCAGCAGTGAGACAGAGATCCAAGAGACCCAGTACTTC.

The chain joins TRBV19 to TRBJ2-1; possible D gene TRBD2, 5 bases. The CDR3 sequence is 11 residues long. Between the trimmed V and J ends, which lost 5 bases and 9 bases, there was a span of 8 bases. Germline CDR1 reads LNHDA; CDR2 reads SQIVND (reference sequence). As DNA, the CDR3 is TGTGCCAGTAGTGGGGAGCTTGAGCAGTTCTTC. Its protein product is CASSGELEQFF.

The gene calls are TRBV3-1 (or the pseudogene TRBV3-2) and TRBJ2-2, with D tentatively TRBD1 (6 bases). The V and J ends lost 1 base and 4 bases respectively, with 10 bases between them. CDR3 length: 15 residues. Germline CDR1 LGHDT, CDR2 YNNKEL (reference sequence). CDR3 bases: TGTGCCAGCAGCCAAGTGCAGGGGCCCACCGGGGAGCTGTTTTTT. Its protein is CASSQVQGPTGELFF.